One sample yielded the 18 T cell receptor beta chains listed below, sequenced in a study of CD8+ T cells in alopecia areata. RNA extraction and reverse transcription yielded cDNA as sequencing template. Profiled with immunoSEQ multiplex PCR; TCRdb holds only in-frame clones, not every one. The sample lists 70,000 to 95,000 clones, around 54% seen once, with about 6% in the top ten. The sample consisted of NKG2D-high CD8+ T cells sorted from blood. These receptors came from a human donor with alopecia areata.

The CDR3 here is CASSSPDGEGVKQYF. The CDR3 bases are TGTGCCAGCAGCTCCCCCGATGGGGAGGGTGTTAAGCAGTACTTC. The chain employs TRBV7-9 and TRBJ2-7; TRBD2 agrees at 7 bases. The J segment lost 8 bases and the V segment lost 4 bases, leaving 14 bases of the junction unmatched. Germline V gene sequence: CDR1 SEHNR, CDR2 FQNEAQ (reference sequence). CDR3 length: 15 amino acids. The variable domain in full, with the rest retrieved from reference TRBV7-9 and TRBJ2-7, is DTGVSQNPRHKITKRGQNVTFRCDPISEHNRLYWYRQTLGQGPEFLTYFQNEAQLEKSRLLSDRFSAERPKGSFSTLEIQRTEQGDSAMYLCASSSPDGEGVKQYFGPGTRLTVT.

This clone was seen more than once but under ten times. The gene calls are TRBV7-8 and TRBJ2-5, with D perhaps being TRBD1 or TRBD2 (6 bases each). The V end was cut by 4 bases, the J end by 2 bases, with 17 bases between. Germline CDR1 is SGHVS and CDR2 is FQNEAQ. The CDR3 totals 16 residues. CDR3 nucleotide sequence: TGTGCCAGCAGCTCAAAGTTAAGGGGGGTACAAGAGACCCAGTACTTC. Translating gives CASSSKLRGVQETQYF.

The V gene is TRBV4-1, the J gene TRBJ2-5, with D possibly being TRBD2 (6 bases). Trimming shortened V by 4 bases and J by 7 bases, and 22 bases separated the two germline ends. CDR1 is MGHRA, CDR2 YSYEKL, per germline. CDR3 length equals 16 residues. The CDR3 DNA follows: TGCGCCAGCAGCCCGGAGGGGAACTCACATGGGGCGACCCAGTACTTC. The encoded protein is CASSPEGNSHGATQYF.

This sequence joins TRBV23-1 and TRBJ1-1; D unclear. TRBV23-1 is assigned to the ORF class and has an uncertain function. This CDR3 spans 15 amino acids. Trimming shortened V by 6 bases and J by 0 bases, and 14 bases separated the two germline ends. This CDR3 reads CASSFGNSLNTEAFF. The CDR3 region has the DNA TGCGCCAGCAGCTTCGGGAATTCGCTGAACACTGAAGCTTTCTTT.

The J gene is TRBJ1-1, the V gene TRBV5-6; D remains ambiguous. With 7 bases removed from V and 4 bases from J, the gap between germline ends came to 11 bases. The CDR3 totals 12 residues. Germline CDR1 SGHDT, CDR2 YYEEEE. The CDR3 nucleotides read TGTGCCAGCGGGGAAGCACGCACTGAAGCTTTCTTT. This encodes CASGEARTEAFF.

This chain connects TRBV11-2 to TRBJ2-5; 8 bases align to TRBD2. This CDR3 spans 15 amino acids. Germline V CDR1 and CDR2: SGHAT, FQNNGV. V shed 5 bases, J shed 3 bases, and the junction held 8 bases outside the gene matches. The CDR3: CASSPVTGGKETQYF. CDR3 bases: TGTGCCAGCAGCCCCGTAACGGGGGGGAAAGAGACCCAGTACTTC.

This clone was seen only once. This chain connects TRBV6-1 to TRBJ1-1, with no clear D. CDR3 length equals 13 residues. Between the trimmed V and J ends, which lost 3 bases and 3 bases, there was a span of 8 bases. The V gene's germline CDR1 is MNHNS and CDR2 SASEGT. This CDR3 reads CASSDWGDTEAFF. The CDR3, as DNA: TGTGCCAGCAGTGATTGGGGAGACACTGAAGCTTTCTTT.

There are a few counts of this clone. V and J are TRBV29-1 and TRBJ2-4; TRBD1 agrees at 7 bases. The germline V gene encodes CDR1 SQVTM and CDR2 ANQGSEA. The CDR3 runs to 11 residues. Trimming removed 5 bases from V and 6 bases from J; junction bases left unmatched: 1. The CDR3 region is CSVYRGNIQYF. The CDR3 bases are TGCAGCGTTTACAGGGGAAACATTCAGTACTTC.

The J gene is TRBJ2-5, the V gene TRBV28; D is uncertain. The CDR3 totals 13 residues. Trimming took 3 bases from V and 1 from J, leaving 6 bases between them. Per germline, CDR1 MDHEN and CDR2 SYDVKM. The CDR3 nucleotides are TGTGCCAGCAGTTTCGGTGGCCAAGAGACCCAGTACTTC. This gives the protein CASSFGGQETQYF.

The chain joins TRBV2 to TRBJ2-1; D uncertain. The CDR3 covers 10 residues. V was trimmed by 5 bases and J by 7 bases, leaving 3 bases between them. The V gene's germline CDR1 is SNHLY and CDR2 FYNNEI. CDR3 bases: TGTGCCAGCAGTAAGAATGAGCAGTTCTTC. This gives the protein CASSKNEQFF.

The chain combines TRBV7-8 with TRBJ1-5, with 8 bases matching TRBD1. This CDR3 comprises 15 residues. The germline V gene has CDR1 SGHVS and CDR2 FQNEAQ. With V trimmed by 3 bases and J by 3 bases, 4 bases remained unmatched. CDR3 protein: CASSLGQANNQPQHF. DNA of the CDR3: TGTGCCAGCAGCTTGGGACAGGCAAACAATCAGCCCCAGCATTTT.

Only a few counts were recorded for this clone. The gene calls are TRBV28 and TRBJ2-5; D gene uncertain. Between the trimmed V and J ends, which lost 3 bases and 4 bases, there was a span of 9 bases. Germline V CDR1 and CDR2: MDHEN, SYDVKM. The CDR3 spans 13 residues. DNA of the CDR3: TGTGCCAGCAGTTTGTCGTTTGTAGAGACCCAGTACTTC. Amino acids: CASSLSFVETQYF.

This rearrangement joins TRBV10-2 to TRBJ2-7; D is possibly TRBD1 (5 bases). Germline V gene data show CDR1 as WSHSY and CDR2 as SAAADI. The V and J ends lost 8 bases and 2 bases respectively, with 19 bases between them. This CDR3 has 15 amino acids. CDR3 sequence reads: CASGLGAPLAYEQYF. The CDR3 DNA reads TGCGCCAGCGGATTAGGGGCCCCCTTGGCCTACGAGCAGTACTTC.

The CDR3 DNA sequence: TGCGCCAGCAGCCAAGACCAGGGCGAGCAGTACTTC. It yields the protein CASSQDQGEQYF. This chain connects TRBV4-1 to TRBJ2-7; possibly TRBD1 for D (5 bases). Trimming removed 0 bases at V and 6 bases at J, with 6 bases between. CDR1 MGHRA and CDR2 YSYEKL come from the germline V gene. This CDR3 is 12 amino acids long.

V and J are TRBV4-1 and TRBJ1-1; TRBD1 aligns across 7 bases. This CDR3 has 16 amino acids. The germline V gene encodes CDR1 MGHRA and CDR2 YSYEKL. The J segment lost 1 base and the V segment lost 3 bases, leaving 8 bases of the junction unmatched. CDR3 DNA: TGCGCCAGCAGCCACCCGGGGGGGACAGAGAACACTGAAGCTTTCTTT. Translated: CASSHPGGTENTEAFF.

This clone was observed a single time. This chain links TRBV4-3 with TRBJ2-1, with TRBD2 matching over 7 bases. The germline V gene has CDR1 LGHNA and CDR2 YSLEER. The trim removed 1 base at V and 5 bases at J, leaving 14 bases unmatched. The CDR3 is 18 amino acids. The CDR3 nucleotides read TGCGCCAGCAGCCAAGCGTCGTGGGGGGGAGGACCCAACAATGAGCAGTTCTTC. This sequence encodes CASSQASWGGGPNNEQFF.

The table lists this clone with a few counts. The chain joins TRBV27 to TRBJ1-2; D might be TRBD1 (5 bases). Germline CDR1 is MNHEY and CDR2 is SMNVEV (reference sequence). The CDR3 runs 11 residues. The germline V and J ends were trimmed by 8 bases and 7 bases, with 11 bases remaining between them. The DNA for the CDR3 is TGTGCCAGCGGGGGTTCCGTTGGCTACACCTTC. Protein: CASGGSVGYTF.

The chain links TRBV2 to TRBJ2-7; 12 bases are shared with TRBD2. The germline CDR1 and CDR2 sequences are SNHLY and FYNNEI. The CDR3 has 15 residues. With V trimmed by 6 bases and J by 2 bases, 5 bases remained unmatched. The CDR3 bases are TGTGCCAGCAGCGCTGGACTAGCGGGAACCTACGAGCAGTACTTC. Encoded protein: CASSAGLAGTYEQYF.